What follows is one T cell receptor (beta chain) and its context. The method was immunoSEQ multiplex PCR; TCRdb's version includes in-frame clones alone and lacks a portion of them. Here the sample spans about 100,000 clones, approximately 95% being singletons. The CDR3 contains 14 residues. The germline gives CDR1 MNHEY, CDR2 SMNVEV (reference sequence). V shed 6 bases and J shed 5 bases, with 16 bases lying between them. These data come from a study of technical replicates of blood from several donors. The clonotype originates from a human donor in good health. The genes are TRBV27 and TRBJ2-5, with D maybe TRBD2 (6 bases). The sequenced material came from T cells isolated from PBMCs. The CDR3 region is CASSPDRREETQYF. DNA for the CDR3: TGTGCCAGCAGCCCGGATAGGAGGGAGGAGACCCAGTACTTC.